These 19 T cell receptor beta chains were all obtained from the same sample, sequenced in a study of T cell repertoires in cytomegalovirus infection. A single record per CDR3 protein comes from TCRdb applying MiXCR to the reads. The table includes some 350,000 distinct CDR3 sequences, approximately 32% detected once. These TCRs are of unknown antigen specificity. This material consisted of cultured PBMCs, taken from culture after CMV antigen stimulation. All receptors derive from a human donor in good health (CMV status not recorded). Some clones in this sample may be carry-over from other donors' samples.

This clonotype appeared many times. The chain links TRBV28 to TRBJ2-1; 12 bases align to TRBD2. This CDR3 is built from 17 residues. Germline V gives CDR1 MDHEN, CDR2 SYDVKM. V lost 5 bases to trimming and J lost 0 bases; unmatched junction nucleotides: 5. Written as DNA, the CDR3 is TGTGCCAGCAGTACCAAGACTAGCGGGAGCTCCTACAATGAGCAGTTCTTC. It is translated as CASSTKTSGSSYNEQFF.

Ten or more counts support this clonotype. The gene calls are TRBV7-2 and TRBJ2-2, with a tentative D call TRBD2 (5 bases). The CDR3 covers 15 residues. The germline gives CDR1 SGHTA, CDR2 FQGNSA. The V end was cut by 5 bases, the J end by 5 bases, with 15 bases between. The CDR3 bases are TGTGCCAGCAGCCCCAGACGGGGTGGGACCGGGGAGCTGTTTTTT. This translates into CASSPRRGGTGELFF.

The chain couples TRBV12-3 or TRBV12-4 to TRBJ1-1, with 10 bases lining up with TRBD1. The V gene end was trimmed by 5 bases and the J gene end by 5 bases; junction bases not matched to a gene: 5. The CDR3 runs 14 residues. The CDR3: CASSPTGGRTEAFF. Written as DNA, the CDR3 is TGTGCCAGCAGTCCGACAGGGGGCAGAACTGAAGCTTTCTTT.

This clonotype turned up a few times. The V and J genes are TRBV19 and TRBJ2-3; D might be TRBD1 (5 bases). V was shortened by 1 base and J by 6 bases, with 11 bases between the two germline ends. Germline V gene data show CDR1 as LNHDA and CDR2 as SQIVND (reference sequence). The CDR3 totals 14 residues. DNA for the CDR3: TGTGCCAGTAGTATAGGACAGTACCGGGATACGCAGTATTTT. Its translation: CASSIGQYRDTQYF. Drawing the rest from reference TRBV19 and TRBJ2-3, the complete variable domain is DGGITQSPKYLFRKEGQNVTLSCEQNLNHDAMYWYRQDPGQGLRLIYYSQIVNDFQKGDIAEGYSVSREKKESFPLTVTSAQKNPTAFYLCASSIGQYRDTQYFGPGTRLTVL.

The chain combines TRBV19 with TRBJ1-6; tentative D call: TRBD1 (5 bases). Germline assignment: CDR1 LNHDA and CDR2 SQIVND (reference sequence). This CDR3 comprises 16 residues. Trimming stripped 7 bases from V and 3 bases from J, with 16 bases between. CDR3 bases: TGTGCCAGTACCCCGACAGAGCCTTACTATAATTCACCCCTCCACTTT. Translated, it gives CASTPTEPYYNSPLHF.

In this sample, this clonotype turned up a few times. V is TRBV15 and J is TRBJ2-2, with TRBD2 as a possible D gene (5 bases). The CDR3 is 16 residues long. Germline V gives CDR1 LNHNV, CDR2 YYDKDF (reference sequence). The ends were cut back, 3 bases at V and 6 bases at J, with 17 bases in the middle. Here the CDR3 reads CATSRWESGFPGELFF. The CDR3 DNA sequence: TGTGCCACCAGCAGGTGGGAGAGTGGTTTCCCCGGGGAGCTGTTTTTT.

The chain recombines TRBV6-1 with TRBJ1-4; D gene ambiguous. V lost 6 bases, J lost 0 bases, and 5 bases lay in between. CDR1 and CDR2 (germline): MNHNS, SASEGT. This CDR3 comprises 13 residues. CDR3 in DNA: TGTGCCAGCAGCCGCGCAACTAATGAAAAACTGTTTTTT. It yields the protein CASSRATNEKLFF.

This clonotype was seen a handful of times. The V and J genes are TRBV27 and TRBJ2-7, with 7 bases fitting TRBD1. Germline trimming cut 6 bases from V and 0 bases from J; bases unmatched to any gene: 8. The CDR3 sequence is 15 residues long. Germline V gene lookup returns CDR1 MNHEY and CDR2 SMNVEV (reference sequence). CDR3 loop: CASSLGQASSYEQYF. CDR3 DNA sequence: TGTGCCAGCAGCCTAGGACAGGCGAGCTCCTACGAGCAGTACTTC.

This chain connects TRBV6-2 or TRBV6-3 to TRBJ1-2; perhaps TRBD1 as D (6 bases). The length of the CDR3 is 13 residues. Germline CDR1 and CDR2: MNHEY and SVGEGT. The ends were cut back, 7 bases at V and 7 bases at J, with 16 bases in the middle. CDR3 sequence: CASIRDTSGGYTF. Written as DNA, the CDR3 is TGTGCCAGCATCCGGGACACTTCTGGTGGCTACACCTTC.

This clonotype appeared a few times. V and J are TRBV11-2 and TRBJ1-2, with no clear D. The CDR3 extends over 14 amino acids. The germline V and J ends were trimmed by 1 base and 7 bases, with 13 bases remaining between them. Per the germline V gene, CDR1 is SGHAT and CDR2 is FQNNGV. In DNA, the CDR3 is TGTGCCAGCAGCTTAGTGGAGGGAATGGGTGGCTACACCTTC. As protein: CASSLVEGMGGYTF.

The J gene is TRBJ1-5, the V gene TRBV19, with D tentatively TRBD1 (5 bases). V gave up 7 bases and J gave up 0 bases, with 10 bases separating them. From germline, CDR1 is LNHDA and CDR2 SQIVND (reference sequence). The CDR3 runs to 14 residues. Here the CDR3 reads CASNRQPSNQPQHF. The CDR3 bases are TGTGCCAGTAACAGGCAGCCTAGCAATCAGCCCCAGCATTTT.

The chain combines TRBV5-1 with TRBJ2-1; 7 nucleotides agree with TRBD1. This CDR3 has 15 amino acids. With 3 bases clipped from V and 5 bases from J, the junction kept 8 bases outside the gene matches. Germline lookup yields CDR1 SGHRS and CDR2 YFSETQ. CDR3 sequence (DNA): TGCGCCAGCAGCTATCTACCCGGGACAGACAATGAGCAGTTCTTC. Translated, it gives CASSYLPGTDNEQFF.

This clonotype was seen a handful of times. The chain joins TRBV5-1 to TRBJ2-2; D gene unclear. Germline lookup yields CDR1 SGHRS and CDR2 YFSETQ. The CDR3 extends over 13 amino acids. The V and J ends lost 2 bases and 4 bases respectively, with 6 bases between them. DNA for the CDR3: TGCGCCAGCAGCTTTGACTTCACCGGGGAGCTGTTTTTT. As protein: CASSFDFTGELFF.

The rearrangement uses TRBV6-6 and TRBJ2-2, with no clear D. Germline V CDR1 and CDR2: MNHNY, SVGAGI (reference sequence). V dropped 6 bases and J dropped 3 bases, with 5 bases sitting between them. The CDR3 sequence is 12 residues long. DNA of the CDR3: TGTGCCAGCAGACTTCACACCGGGGAGCTGTTTTTT. Its translation: CASRLHTGELFF.

In its sample, this clonotype was seen a few times. The V gene is TRBV6-6, the J gene TRBJ1-4; 9 nucleotides line up with TRBD1. Germline trimming cut 7 bases from V and 3 bases from J; bases unmatched to any gene: 24. The V gene's germline CDR1 is MNHNY and CDR2 SVGAGI (reference sequence). The CDR3 consists of 21 residues. The CDR3 loop is CASTQTYLPGTGWRANEKLFF. Here the CDR3 DNA reads TGTGCCAGCACCCAGACGTACTTGCCCGGGACAGGGTGGCGGGCTAATGAAAAACTGTTTTTT.

Here the CDR3 reads CASSLFFGENEQFF. The CDR3 nucleotides read TGTGCCAGCAGCTTATTTTTTGGGGAAAATGAGCAGTTCTTC. This chain joins TRBV7-8 and TRBJ2-1; D gene unclear. Trimming took 2 bases from V and 7 from J, leaving 12 bases between them. Germline assignment: CDR1 SGHVS and CDR2 FQNEAQ. The CDR3 consists of 14 residues.

With regard to this clonotype: One end of the junction varies from germline; a read error may be responsible. This rearrangement joins TRBV5-4 to TRBJ1-6; possible D gene TRBD1, 5 bases. The CDR3 has 14 residues. Per germline, CDR1 SGHNT and CDR2 YYREEE (reference sequence). The DNA for the CDR3 is TGTGCCAACAGCCAGGACACGGGGAAATCACCCCTCCACTTT. Translated: CANSQDTGKSPLHF.

The sample holds a few counts of this clonotype. The V gene is TRBV19, the J gene TRBJ2-1; D unresolved. Germline V CDR1 and CDR2: LNHDA, SQIVND (reference sequence). V lost 7 bases and J 7 bases, leaving 20 bases between the germline ends. This CDR3 has 15 amino acids. This CDR3 is CASKSPGRPLNEQFF. The CDR3 region has the DNA TGTGCCAGTAAATCCCCCGGGCGCCCCTTGAATGAGCAGTTCTTC.

This clonotype was counted a few times. The chain combines TRBV28 with TRBJ2-7; possible D gene TRBD1, 5 bases. V lost 2 bases, J lost 2 bases, and 13 bases lay in between. The CDR3 runs to 15 residues. From germline, CDR1 is MDHEN and CDR2 SYDVKM. The CDR3 reads CASSLRRRTPYEQYF. CDR3 coding DNA: TGTGCCAGCAGTTTAAGGCGCAGGACACCCTACGAGCAGTACTTC.